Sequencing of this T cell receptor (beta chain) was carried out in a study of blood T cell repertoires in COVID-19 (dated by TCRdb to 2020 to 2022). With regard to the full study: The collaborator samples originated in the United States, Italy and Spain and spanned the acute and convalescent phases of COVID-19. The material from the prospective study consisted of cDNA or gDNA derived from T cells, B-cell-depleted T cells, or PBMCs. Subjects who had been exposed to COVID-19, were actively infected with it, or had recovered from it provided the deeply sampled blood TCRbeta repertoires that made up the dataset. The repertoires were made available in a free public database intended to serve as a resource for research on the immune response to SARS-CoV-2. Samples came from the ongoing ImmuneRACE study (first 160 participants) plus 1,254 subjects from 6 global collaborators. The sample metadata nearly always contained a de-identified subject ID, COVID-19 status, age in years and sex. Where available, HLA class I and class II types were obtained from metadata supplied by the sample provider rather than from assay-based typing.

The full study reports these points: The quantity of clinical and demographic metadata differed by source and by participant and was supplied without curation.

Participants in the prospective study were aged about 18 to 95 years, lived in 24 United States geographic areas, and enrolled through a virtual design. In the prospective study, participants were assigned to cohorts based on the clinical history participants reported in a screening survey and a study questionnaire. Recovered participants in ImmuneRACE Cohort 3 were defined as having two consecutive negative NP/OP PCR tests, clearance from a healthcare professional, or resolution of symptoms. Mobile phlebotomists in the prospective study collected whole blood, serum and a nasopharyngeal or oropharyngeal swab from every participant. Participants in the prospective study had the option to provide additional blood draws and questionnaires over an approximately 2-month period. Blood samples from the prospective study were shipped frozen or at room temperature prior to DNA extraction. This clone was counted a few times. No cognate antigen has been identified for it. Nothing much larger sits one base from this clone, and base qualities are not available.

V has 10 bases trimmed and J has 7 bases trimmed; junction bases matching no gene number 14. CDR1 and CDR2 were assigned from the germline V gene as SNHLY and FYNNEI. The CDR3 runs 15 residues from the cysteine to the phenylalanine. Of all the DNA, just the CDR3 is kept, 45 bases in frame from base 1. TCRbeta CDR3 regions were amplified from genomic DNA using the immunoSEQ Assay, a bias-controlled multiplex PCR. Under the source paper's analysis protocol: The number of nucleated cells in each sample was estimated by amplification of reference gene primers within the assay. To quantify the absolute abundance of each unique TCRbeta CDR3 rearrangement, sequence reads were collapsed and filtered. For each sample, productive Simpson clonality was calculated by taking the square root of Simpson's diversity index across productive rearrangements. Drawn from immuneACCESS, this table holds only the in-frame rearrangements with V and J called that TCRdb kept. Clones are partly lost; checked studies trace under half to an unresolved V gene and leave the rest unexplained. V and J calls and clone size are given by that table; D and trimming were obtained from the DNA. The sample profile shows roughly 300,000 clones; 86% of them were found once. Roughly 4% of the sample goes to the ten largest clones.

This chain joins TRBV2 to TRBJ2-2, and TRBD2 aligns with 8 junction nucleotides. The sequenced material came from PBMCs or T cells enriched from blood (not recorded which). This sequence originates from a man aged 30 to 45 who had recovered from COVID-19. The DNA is TGTGCCACCAGCCTGGGCGGGGGGCGAGTCGGGGAGCTGTTTTTT. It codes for CATSLGGGRVGELFF.